Sequencing of this TCR beta chain was carried out in a study of T cells in Graves' hyperthyroidism and ophthalmopathy. This clonotype was seen repeatedly, ten times or more. Its antigen is undetermined. From germline, CDR1 is MNHNY and CDR2 SVGAGI (reference sequence). This CDR3 has 14 amino acids. Between the trimmed V and J ends, which lost 1 base and 3 bases, there was a span of 9 bases. RNA transcripts served as the template for amplifying TCR beta CDR3 regions. The HTBI primer set was used in a first-round RT-PCR of the TCR CDR3. Each CDR3 protein is one row after TCRdb ran MiXCR on the multiplex PCR reads. Here the sample spans about 590,000 distinct CDR3 sequences, approximately 14% being singletons. The study's findings and limits: Among clonotypes expanded in thyroid above 0.001, most were also found in blood.

The study left out patients who had uncontrolled infection, other autoimmune disease, pregnancy or lactation. The gene calls are TRBV6-6 and TRBJ1-1; no reliable D call. The receptor was isolated from a woman between 18 and 30 years old with Graves' ophthalmopathy. Sequencing input: blood. The CDR3 sequence: CASSYFADHTEAFF. The CDR3 coding sequence is TGTGCCAGCAGTTACTTCGCAGACCACACTGAAGCTTTCTTT.